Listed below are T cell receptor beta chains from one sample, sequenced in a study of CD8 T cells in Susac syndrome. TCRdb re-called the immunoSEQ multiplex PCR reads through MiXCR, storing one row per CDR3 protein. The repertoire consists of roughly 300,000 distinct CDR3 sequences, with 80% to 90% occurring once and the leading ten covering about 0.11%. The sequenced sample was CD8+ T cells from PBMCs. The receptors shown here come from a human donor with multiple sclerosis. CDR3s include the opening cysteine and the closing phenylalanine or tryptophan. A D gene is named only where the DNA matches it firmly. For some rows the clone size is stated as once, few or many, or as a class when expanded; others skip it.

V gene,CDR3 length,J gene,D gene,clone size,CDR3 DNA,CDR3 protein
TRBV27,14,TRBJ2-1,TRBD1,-,TGTGCCAGCAGTTGGACAGGGGGTAGGAATGAGCAGTTCTTC,CASSWTGGRNEQFF
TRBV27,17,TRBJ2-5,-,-,TGTGCCAGCAGGACCAGGGTACACACCTCTCCCCAAGAGACCCAGTACTTC,CASRTRVHTSPQETQYF
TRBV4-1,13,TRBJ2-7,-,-,TGCGCCAGCAGCCCCTGGGCTGACTACGAGCAGTACTTC,CASSPWADYEQYF
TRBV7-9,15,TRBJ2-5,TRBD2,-,TGTGCCAGCAGATCAACTAGCGGGGGACGGGAGACCCAGTACTTC,CASRSTSGGRETQYF
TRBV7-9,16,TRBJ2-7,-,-,TGTGCCAGCAGCCTGCCCGGGCCTGACTCTTCCTACGAGCAGTACTTC,CASSLPGPDSSYEQYF
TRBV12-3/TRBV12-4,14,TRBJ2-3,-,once,TGTGCCAGCACCAAATACGGCTACACAGATACGCAGTATTTT,CASTKYGYTDTQYF
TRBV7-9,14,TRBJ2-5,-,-,TGTGCCAGCAGCTTAGTTGCCAGCCGGGAGACCCAGTACTTC,CASSLVASRETQYF
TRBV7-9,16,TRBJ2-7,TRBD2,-,TGTGCCAGCAGCCATCTCCGGGACTACAGCCGCTACGAGCAGTACTTC,CASSHLRDYSRYEQYF
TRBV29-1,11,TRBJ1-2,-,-,TGCAGCGTTCGCGGGGGCTATGGCTACACCTTC,CSVRGGYGYTF
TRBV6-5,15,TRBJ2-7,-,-,TGTGCCAGCAGTTTCCTCCGGGACACTTCCTACGAGCAGTACTTC,CASSFLRDTSYEQYF
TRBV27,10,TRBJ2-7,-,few,TGTGCCAGCGGGTACTACGAGCAGTACTTC,CASGYYEQYF
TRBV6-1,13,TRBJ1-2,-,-,TGTGCCAGCAGTGACGTCGGCGGGACTGGCTACACCTTC,CASSDVGGTGYTF
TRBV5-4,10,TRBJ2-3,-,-,TGTGCCAGCACCAATGATACGCAGTATTTT,CASTNDTQYF
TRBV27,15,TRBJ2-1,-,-,TGTGCCAGCAGTGGGGGGGCGGGACGCTACAATGAGCAGTTCTTC,CASSGGAGRYNEQFF
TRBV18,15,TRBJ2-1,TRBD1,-,TGTGCCAGCTCACCTCGAGGACAGGGAATCAATGAGCAGTTCTTC,CASSPRGQGINEQFF
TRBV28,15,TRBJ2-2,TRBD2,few,TGTGCCAGCAGTCTCACTAGCGGGAGGGCCGGGGAGCTGTTTTTT,CASSLTSGRAGELFF
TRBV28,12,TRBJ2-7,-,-,TGTGCCACCGCCAGCGGAACCTACGAGCAGTACTTC,CATASGTYEQYF
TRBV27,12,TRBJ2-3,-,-,TGTGCCAGCAGTTCTGGCTTGCATACGCAGTATTTT,CASSSGLHTQYF
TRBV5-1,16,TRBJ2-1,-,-,TGCGCCAGCGGCTTGGCCGGGGAAGGGGCCTACAATGAGCAGTTCTTC,CASGLAGEGAYNEQFF
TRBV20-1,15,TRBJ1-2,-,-,TGCAGTGCTAGAGCCAGTCCGGTCCGGGACTATGGCTACACCTTC,CSARASPVRDYGYTF
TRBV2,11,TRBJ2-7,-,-,TGTGCCAGCAGTGGAGGGAACGAGCAGTACTTC,CASSGGNEQYF
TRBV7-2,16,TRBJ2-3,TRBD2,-,TGTGCCAGCAGCCAAGGGACTAGGAAATACACAGATACGCAGTATTTT,CASSQGTRKYTDTQYF
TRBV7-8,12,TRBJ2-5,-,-,TGTGCCAGCAACCGTTTAATGGGGACCCAGTACTTC,CASNRLMGTQYF